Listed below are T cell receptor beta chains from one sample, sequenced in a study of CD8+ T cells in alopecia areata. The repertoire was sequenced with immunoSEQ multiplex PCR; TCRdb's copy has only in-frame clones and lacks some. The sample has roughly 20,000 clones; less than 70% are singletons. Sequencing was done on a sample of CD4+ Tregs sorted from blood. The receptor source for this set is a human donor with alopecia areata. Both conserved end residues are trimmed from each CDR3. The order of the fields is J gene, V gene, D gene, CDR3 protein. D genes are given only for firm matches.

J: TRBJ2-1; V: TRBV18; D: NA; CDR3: ASSPAPDNEQF
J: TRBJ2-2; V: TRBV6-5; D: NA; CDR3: ATRDPNTGELF
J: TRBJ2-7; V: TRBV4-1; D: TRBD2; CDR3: ASSQLVGGAYEQY
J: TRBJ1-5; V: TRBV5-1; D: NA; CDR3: ASSFSGTPNQPQH
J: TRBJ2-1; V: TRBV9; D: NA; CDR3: ASSVAVGAYNEQF
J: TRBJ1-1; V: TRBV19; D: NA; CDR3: ASKGNRDTEAF
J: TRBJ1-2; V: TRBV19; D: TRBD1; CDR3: ASSIVGQGANYGYT
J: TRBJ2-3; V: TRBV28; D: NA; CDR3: ASSTQRVGDTQY
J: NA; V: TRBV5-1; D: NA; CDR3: ASKIDSSSYEQY
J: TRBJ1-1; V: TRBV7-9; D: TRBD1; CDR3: ASSPGTGWKTEAF
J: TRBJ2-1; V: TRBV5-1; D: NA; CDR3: ASSLASQGYNEQF
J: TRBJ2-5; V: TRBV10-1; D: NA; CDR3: ASSESMEGAQGETQY
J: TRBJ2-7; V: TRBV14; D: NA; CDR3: ASSQTGSYEQY
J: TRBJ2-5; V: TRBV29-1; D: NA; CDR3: SVEAGRGQRNQETQY
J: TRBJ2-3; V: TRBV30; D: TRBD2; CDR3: AWGDRTSGMVSTDTQY
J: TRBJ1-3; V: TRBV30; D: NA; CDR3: AWSVVGSSGNTIY
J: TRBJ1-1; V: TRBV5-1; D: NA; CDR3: ASSFRVGTEAF
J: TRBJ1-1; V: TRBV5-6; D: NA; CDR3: ASSSPLRGTEAF
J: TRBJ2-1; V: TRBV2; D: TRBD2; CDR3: ASCYSGGAYNEQF
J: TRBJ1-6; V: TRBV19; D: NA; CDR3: ASSFQSSYNSPLH
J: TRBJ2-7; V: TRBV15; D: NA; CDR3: ATSRDTVTYEQY
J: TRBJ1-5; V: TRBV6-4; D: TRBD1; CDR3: ASSEQGGQPQH
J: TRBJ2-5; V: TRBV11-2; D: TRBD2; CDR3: ASSPSSGRETQY
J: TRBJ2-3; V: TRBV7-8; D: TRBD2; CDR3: ASSNRRTSGAITDTQY
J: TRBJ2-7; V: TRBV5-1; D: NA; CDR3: ASSFDPFGIGEQY
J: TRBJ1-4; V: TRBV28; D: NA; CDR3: ASSSRQANEKLF